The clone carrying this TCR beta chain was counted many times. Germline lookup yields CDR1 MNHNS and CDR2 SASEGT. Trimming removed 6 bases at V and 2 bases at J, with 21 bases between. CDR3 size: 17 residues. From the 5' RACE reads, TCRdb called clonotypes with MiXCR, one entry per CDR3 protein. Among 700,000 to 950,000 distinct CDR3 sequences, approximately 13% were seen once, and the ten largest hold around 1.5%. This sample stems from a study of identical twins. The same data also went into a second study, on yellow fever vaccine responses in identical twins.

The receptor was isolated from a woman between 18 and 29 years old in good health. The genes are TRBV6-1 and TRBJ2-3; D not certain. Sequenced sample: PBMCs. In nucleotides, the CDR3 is TGTGCCAGCAGCTCTTGGGGATCTCAGCGACTCACAGATACGCAGTATTTT. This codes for CASSSWGSQRLTDTQYF.